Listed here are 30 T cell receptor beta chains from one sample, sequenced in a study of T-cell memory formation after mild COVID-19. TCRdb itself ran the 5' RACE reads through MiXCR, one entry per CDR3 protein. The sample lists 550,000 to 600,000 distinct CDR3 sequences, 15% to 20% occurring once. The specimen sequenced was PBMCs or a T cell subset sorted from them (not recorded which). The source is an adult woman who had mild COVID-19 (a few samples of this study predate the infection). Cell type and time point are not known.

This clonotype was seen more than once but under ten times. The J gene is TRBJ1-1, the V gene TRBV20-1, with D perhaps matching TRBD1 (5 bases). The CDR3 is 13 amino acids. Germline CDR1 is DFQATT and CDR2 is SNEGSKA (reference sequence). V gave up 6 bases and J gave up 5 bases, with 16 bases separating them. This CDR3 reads CSALRGPGTEAFF. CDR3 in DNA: TGCAGTGCCCTTCGGGGCCCCGGGACTGAAGCTTTCTTT.

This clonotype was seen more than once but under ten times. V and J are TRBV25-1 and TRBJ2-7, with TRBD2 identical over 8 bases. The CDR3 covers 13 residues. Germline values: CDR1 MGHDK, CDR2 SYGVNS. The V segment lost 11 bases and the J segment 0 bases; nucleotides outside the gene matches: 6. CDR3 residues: CASRGAASYEQYF. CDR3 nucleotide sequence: TGTGCCTCGCGGGGGGCTGCCTCCTACGAGCAGTACTTC.

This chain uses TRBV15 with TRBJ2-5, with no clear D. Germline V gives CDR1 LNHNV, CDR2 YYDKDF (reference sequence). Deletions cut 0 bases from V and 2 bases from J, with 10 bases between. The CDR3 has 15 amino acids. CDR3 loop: CATSRERTDQETQYF. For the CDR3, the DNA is TGTGCCACCAGCAGAGAGCGAACGGATCAAGAGACCCAGTACTTC.

The CDR3 DNA sequence: TGTGCCAGCAGTTTAGCTCGACAGGGCGAGCAGTACTTC. It codes for CASSLARQGEQYF. The V and J genes are TRBV27 and TRBJ2-7; 7 nucleotides line up with TRBD1. The CDR3 has 13 amino acids. Germline-derived CDR1 and CDR2 are MNHEY and SMNVEV (reference sequence). The ends lost 2 bases at V and 6 bases at J; junction bases unmatched: 4.

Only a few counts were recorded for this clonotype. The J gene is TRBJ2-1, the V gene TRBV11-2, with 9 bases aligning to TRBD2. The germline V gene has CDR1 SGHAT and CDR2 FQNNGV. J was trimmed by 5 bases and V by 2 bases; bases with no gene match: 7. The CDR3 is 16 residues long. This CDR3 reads CASSLNSLAGHNEQFF. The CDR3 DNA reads TGTGCCAGCAGCTTAAACTCACTAGCGGGTCACAATGAGCAGTTCTTC.

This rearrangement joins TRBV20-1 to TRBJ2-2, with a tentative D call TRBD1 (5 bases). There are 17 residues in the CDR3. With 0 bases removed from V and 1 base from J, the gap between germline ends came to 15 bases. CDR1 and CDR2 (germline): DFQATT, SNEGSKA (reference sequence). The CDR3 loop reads CSARDRQGAVNTGELFF. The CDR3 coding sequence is TGCAGTGCTAGAGATCGACAAGGGGCGGTGAACACCGGGGAGCTGTTTTTT.

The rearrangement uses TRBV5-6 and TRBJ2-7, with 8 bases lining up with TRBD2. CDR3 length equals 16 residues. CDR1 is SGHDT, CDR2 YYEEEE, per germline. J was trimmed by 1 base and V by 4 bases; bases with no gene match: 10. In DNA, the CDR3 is TGTGCCAGCAGCAAAATAAAGCGGGGGCGTTCCTACGAGCAGTACTTC. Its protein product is CASSKIKRGRSYEQYF. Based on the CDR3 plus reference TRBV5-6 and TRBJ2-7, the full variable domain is DAGVTQSPTHLIKTRGQQVTLRCSPKSGHDTVSWYQQALGQGPQFIFQYYEEEERQRGNFPDRFSGHQFPNYSSELNVNALLLGDSALYLCASSKIKRGRSYEQYFGPGTRLTVT.

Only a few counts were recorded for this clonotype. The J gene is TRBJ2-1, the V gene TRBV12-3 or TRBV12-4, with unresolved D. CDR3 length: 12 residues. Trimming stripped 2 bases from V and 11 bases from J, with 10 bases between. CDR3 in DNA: TGTGCCAGCAGTTTAATATTCGCGCAGCAGTTCTTC. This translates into CASSLIFAQQFF.

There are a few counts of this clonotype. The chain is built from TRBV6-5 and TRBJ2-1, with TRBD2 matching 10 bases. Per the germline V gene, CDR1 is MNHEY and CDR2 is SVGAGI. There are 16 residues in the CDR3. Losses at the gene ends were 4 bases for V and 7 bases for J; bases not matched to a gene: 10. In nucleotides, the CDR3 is TGTGCCAGCAGTTCCGGGGCGGCTAGCGGGGGAAATGAGCAGTTCTTC. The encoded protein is CASSSGAASGGNEQFF.

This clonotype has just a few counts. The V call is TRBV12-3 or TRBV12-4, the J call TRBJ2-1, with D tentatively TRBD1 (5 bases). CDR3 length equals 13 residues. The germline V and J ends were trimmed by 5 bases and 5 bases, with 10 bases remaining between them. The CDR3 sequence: CASSKRRDNEQFF. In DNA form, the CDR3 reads TGTGCCAGCAGTAAACGCAGGGACAATGAGCAGTTCTTC.

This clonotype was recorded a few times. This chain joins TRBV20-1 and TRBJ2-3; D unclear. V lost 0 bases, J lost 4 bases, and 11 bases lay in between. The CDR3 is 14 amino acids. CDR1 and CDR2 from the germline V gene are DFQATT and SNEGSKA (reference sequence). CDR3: CSARDSTIPDTQYF. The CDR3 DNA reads TGCAGTGCTAGAGACTCGACCATCCCAGATACGCAGTATTTT.

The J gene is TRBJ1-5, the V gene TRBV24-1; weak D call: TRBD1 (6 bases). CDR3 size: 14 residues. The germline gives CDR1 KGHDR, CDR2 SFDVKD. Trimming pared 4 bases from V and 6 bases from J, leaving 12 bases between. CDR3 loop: CATSDPGQSQPQHF. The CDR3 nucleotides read TGTGCCACCAGTGACCCGGGACAAAGTCAGCCCCAGCATTTT.

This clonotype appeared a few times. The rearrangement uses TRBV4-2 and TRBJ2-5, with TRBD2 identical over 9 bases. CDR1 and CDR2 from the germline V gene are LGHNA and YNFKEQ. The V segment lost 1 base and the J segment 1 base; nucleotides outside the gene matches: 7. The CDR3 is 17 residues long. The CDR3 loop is CASSQVGSGGPQETQYF. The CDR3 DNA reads TGTGCCAGCAGCCAAGTTGGTAGCGGGGGACCCCAAGAGACCCAGTACTTC.

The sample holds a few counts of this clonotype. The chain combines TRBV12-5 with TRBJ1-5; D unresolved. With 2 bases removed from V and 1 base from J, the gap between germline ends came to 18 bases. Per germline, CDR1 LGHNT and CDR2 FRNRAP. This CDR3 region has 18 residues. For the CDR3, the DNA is TGTGCTAGTGGTTTGAACCTTATCTGGGTACAGAGCAATCAGCCCCAGCATTTT. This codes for CASGLNLIWVQSNQPQHF.

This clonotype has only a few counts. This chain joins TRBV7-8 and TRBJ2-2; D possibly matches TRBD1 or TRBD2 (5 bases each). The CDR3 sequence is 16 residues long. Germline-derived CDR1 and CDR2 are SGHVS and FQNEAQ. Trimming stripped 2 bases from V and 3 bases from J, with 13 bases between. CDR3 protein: CASSLRPGRDTGELFF. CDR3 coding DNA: TGTGCCAGCAGCTTACGGCCGGGACGGGACACCGGGGAGCTGTTTTTT.

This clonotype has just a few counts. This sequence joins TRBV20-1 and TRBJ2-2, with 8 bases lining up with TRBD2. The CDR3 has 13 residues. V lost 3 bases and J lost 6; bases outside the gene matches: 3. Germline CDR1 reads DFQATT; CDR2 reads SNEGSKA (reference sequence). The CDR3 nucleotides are TGCAGTGCTAGCGGGACTAGTGCCGGGGAGCTGTTTTTT. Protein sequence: CSASGTSAGELFF.

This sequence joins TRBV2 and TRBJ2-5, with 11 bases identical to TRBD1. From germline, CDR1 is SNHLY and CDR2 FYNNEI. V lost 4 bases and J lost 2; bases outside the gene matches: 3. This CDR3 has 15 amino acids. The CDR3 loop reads CASSAGQGGQETQYF. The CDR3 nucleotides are TGTGCCAGCAGTGCGGGACAGGGGGGGCAAGAGACCCAGTACTTC.

The CDR3 loop is CATSDPRLPVLNEQFF. CDR3 DNA sequence: TGTGCCACCAGTGATCCCCGACTCCCTGTGCTCAACGAGCAGTTCTTC. The J gene is TRBJ2-1, the V gene TRBV24-1; D is undetermined. The V end was cut by 3 bases, the J end by 10 bases, with 21 bases between. The CDR3 spans 16 residues. In germline, CDR1 is KGHDR, CDR2 SFDVKD.

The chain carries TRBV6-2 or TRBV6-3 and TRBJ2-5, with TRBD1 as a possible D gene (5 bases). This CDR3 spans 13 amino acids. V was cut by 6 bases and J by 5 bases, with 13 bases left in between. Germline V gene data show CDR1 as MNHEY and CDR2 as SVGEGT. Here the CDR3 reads CASRRGAEETQYF. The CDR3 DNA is TGTGCCAGCAGAAGGGGCGCGGAGGAGACCCAGTACTTC.

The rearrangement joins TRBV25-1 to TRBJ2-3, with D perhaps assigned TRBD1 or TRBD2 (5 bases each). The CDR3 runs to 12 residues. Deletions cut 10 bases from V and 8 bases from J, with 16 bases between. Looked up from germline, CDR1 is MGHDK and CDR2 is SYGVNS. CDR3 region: CATGTLGSTQYF. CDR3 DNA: TGTGCCACCGGGACCTTAGGGTCTACGCAGTATTTT.

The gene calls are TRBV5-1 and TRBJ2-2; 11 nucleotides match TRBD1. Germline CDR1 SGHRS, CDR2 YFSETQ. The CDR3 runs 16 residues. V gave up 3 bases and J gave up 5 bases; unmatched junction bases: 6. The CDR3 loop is CASSWTGGAVTGELFF. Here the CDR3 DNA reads TGCGCCAGCAGCTGGACAGGGGGCGCCGTTACCGGGGAGCTGTTTTTT.

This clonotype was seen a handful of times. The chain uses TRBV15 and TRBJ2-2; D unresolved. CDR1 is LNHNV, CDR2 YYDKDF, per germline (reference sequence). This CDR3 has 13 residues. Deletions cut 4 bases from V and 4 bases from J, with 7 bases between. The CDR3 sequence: CATSKLPTGELFF. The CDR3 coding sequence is TGTGCCACCAGCAAACTGCCCACCGGGGAGCTGTTTTTT.

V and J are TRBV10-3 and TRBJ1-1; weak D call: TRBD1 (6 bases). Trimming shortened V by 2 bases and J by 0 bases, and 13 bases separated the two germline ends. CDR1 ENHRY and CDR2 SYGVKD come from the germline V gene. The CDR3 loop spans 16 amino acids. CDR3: CAISEPPGTLNTEAFF. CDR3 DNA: TGTGCCATCAGTGAGCCCCCCGGGACATTGAACACTGAAGCTTTCTTT.

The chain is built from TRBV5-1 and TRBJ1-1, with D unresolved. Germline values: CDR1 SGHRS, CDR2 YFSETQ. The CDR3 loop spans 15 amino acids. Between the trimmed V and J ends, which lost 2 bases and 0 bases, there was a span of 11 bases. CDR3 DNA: TGCGCCAGCAGCTTCCAGGAAACCATGAACACTGAAGCTTTCTTT. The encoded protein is CASSFQETMNTEAFF.

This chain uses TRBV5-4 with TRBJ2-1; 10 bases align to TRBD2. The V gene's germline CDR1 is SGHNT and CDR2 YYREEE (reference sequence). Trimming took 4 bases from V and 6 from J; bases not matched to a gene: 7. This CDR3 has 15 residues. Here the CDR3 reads CASSRRAGGPNEQFF. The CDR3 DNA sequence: TGTGCCAGCAGCCGCCGAGCGGGGGGGCCCAATGAGCAGTTCTTC.

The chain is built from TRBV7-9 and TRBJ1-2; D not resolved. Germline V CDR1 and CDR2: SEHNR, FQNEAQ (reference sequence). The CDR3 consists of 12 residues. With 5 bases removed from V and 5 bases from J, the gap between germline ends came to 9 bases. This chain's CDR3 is CASSPSEYGYTF. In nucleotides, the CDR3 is TGTGCCAGCAGCCCCAGCGAATATGGCTACACCTTC.

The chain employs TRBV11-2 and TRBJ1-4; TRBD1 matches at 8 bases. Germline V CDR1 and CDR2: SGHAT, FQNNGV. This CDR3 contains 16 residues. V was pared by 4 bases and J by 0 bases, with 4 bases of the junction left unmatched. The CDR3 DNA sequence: TGTGCCAGCAGCTCCCAGGGGGCAGCAACTAATGAAAAACTGTTTTTT. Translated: CASSSQGAATNEKLFF. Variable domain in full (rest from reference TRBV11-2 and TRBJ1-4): EAGVAQSPRYKIIEKRQSVAFWCNPISGHATLYWYQQILGQGPKLLIQFQNNGVVDDSQLPKDRFSAERLKGVDSTLKIQPAKLEDSAVYLCASSSQGAATNEKLFFGSGTQLSVL.

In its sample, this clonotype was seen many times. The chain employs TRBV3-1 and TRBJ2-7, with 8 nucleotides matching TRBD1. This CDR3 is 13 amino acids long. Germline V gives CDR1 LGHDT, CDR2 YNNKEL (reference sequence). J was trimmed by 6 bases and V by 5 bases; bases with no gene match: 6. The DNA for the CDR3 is TGTGCCAGCAGCTTCGACGACAGGGGCGAGCAGTACTTC. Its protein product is CASSFDDRGEQYF.

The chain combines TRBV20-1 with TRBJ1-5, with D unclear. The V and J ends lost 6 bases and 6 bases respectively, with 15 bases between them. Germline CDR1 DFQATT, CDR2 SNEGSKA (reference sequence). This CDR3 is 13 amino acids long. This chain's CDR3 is CSATERVGQPQHF. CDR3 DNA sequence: TGCAGTGCCACAGAAAGGGTGGGTCAGCCCCAGCATTTT.

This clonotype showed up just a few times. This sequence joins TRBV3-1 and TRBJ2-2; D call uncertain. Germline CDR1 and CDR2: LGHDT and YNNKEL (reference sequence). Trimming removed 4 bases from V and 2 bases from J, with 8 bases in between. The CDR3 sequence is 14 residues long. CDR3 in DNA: TGTGCCAGCAGCCGACCAGGTAACACCGGGGAGCTGTTTTTT. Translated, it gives CASSRPGNTGELFF.